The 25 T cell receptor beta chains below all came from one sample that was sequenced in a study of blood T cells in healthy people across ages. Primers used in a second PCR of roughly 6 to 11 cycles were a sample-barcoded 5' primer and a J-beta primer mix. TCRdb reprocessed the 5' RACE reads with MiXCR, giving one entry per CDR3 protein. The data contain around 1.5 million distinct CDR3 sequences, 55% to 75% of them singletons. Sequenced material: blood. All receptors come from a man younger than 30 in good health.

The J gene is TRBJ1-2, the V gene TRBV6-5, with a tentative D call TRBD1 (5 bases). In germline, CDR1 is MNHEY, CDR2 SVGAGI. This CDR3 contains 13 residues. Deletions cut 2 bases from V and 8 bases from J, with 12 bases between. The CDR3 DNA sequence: TGTGCCAGCAGTTACGGGGCAGGAATCGGCTACACCTTC. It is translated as CASSYGAGIGYTF.

For the CDR3, the DNA is TGTGCCAGCAGCTTCGTTTCTAGCGGAGACAATGAGCAGTTCTTC. Encoded protein: CASSFVSSGDNEQFF. This chain uses TRBV7-2 with TRBJ2-1, with 7 positions matching TRBD2. The V segment lost 3 bases and the J segment 5 bases; nucleotides outside the gene matches: 7. Germline CDR1 reads SGHTA; CDR2 reads FQGNSA. The CDR3 spans 15 residues.

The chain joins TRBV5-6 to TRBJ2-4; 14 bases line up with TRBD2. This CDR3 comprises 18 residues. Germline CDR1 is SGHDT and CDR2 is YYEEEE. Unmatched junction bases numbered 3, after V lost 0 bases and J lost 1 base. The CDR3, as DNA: TGTGCCAGCAGCTTGGGACTAGCGGGAGGGGGGGCCAAAAACATTCAGTACTTC. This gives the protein CASSLGLAGGGAKNIQYF.

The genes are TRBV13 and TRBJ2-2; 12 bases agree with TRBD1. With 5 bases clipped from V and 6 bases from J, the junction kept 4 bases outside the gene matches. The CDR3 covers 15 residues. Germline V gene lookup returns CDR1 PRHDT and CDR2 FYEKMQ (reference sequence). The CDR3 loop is CASSQGQGAPGELFF. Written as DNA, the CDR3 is TGTGCCAGCAGCCAGGGACAGGGGGCTCCCGGGGAGCTGTTTTTT.

CDR3 in DNA: TGTGCCAGCAGTTTCCGCAAACTAGCGGGAGGCAGAGATACGCAGTATTTT. Its translation: CASSFRKLAGGRDTQYF. The V gene is TRBV28, the J gene TRBJ2-3; 12 bases are a match to TRBD2. V gave up 3 bases and J gave up 5 bases; unmatched junction bases: 9. There are 17 residues in the CDR3. Germline-derived CDR1 and CDR2 are MDHEN and SYDVKM.

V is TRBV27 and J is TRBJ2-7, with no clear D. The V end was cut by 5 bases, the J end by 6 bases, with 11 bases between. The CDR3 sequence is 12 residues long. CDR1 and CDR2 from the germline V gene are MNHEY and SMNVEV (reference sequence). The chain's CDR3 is CASSPVLGEQYF. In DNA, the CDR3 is TGTGCCAGCAGTCCCGTTCTCGGCGAGCAGTACTTC.

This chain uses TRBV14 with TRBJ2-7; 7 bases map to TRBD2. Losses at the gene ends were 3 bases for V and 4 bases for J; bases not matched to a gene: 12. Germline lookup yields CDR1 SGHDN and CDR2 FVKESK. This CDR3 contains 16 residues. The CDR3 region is CASSQDPGLPAYEQYF. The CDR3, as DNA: TGTGCCAGCAGCCAGGATCCGGGACTACCAGCTTACGAGCAGTACTTC.

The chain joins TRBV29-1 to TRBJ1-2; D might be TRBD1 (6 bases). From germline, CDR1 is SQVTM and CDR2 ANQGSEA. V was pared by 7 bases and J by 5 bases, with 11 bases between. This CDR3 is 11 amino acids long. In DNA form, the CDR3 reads TGCAGCGCTGACCAGGGGTATGGCTACACCTTC. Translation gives CSADQGYGYTF.

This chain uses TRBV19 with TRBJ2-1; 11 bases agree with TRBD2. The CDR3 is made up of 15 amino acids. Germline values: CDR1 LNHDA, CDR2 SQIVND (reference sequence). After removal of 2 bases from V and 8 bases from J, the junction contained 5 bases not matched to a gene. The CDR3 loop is CASSIRTSGSDEQFF. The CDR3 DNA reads TGTGCCAGTAGTATACGCACTAGCGGGAGCGATGAGCAGTTCTTC. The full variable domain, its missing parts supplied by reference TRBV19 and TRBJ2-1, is DGGITQSPKYLFRKEGQNVTLSCEQNLNHDAMYWYRQDPGQGLRLIYYSQIVNDFQKGDIAEGYSVSREKKESFPLTVTSAQKNPTAFYLCASSIRTSGSDEQFFGPGTRLTVL.

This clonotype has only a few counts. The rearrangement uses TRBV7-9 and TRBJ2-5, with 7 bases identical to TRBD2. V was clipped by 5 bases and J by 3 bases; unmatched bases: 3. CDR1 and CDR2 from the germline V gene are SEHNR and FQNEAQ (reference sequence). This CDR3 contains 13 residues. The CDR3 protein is CASSLLAEETQYF. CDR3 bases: TGTGCCAGCAGCCTGCTAGCGGAAGAGACCCAGTACTTC.

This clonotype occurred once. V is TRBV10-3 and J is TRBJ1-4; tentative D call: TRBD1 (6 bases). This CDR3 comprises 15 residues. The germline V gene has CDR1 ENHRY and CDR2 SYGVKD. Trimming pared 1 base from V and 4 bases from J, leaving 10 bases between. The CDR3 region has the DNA TGTGCCATCAGTGAGTTCCAGGGGATTAATGAAAAACTGTTTTTT. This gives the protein CAISEFQGINEKLFF.

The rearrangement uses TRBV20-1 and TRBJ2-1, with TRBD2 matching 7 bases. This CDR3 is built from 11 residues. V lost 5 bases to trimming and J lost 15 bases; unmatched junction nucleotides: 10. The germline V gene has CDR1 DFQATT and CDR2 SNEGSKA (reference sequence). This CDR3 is CSAEREGLWFF. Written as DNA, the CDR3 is TGCAGTGCTGAGAGGGAGGGCCTCTGGTTCTTC.

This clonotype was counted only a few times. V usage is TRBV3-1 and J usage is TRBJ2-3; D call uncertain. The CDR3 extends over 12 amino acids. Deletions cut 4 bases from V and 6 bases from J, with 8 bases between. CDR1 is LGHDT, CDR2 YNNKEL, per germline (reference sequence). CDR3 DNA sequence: TGTGCCAGCAGCCCCCAAATGGATACGCAGTATTTT. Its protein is CASSPQMDTQYF.

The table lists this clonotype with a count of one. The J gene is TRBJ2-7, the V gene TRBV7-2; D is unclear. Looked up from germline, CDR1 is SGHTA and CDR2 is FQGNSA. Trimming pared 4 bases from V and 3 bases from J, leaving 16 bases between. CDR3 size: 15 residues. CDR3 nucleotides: TGTGCCAGCAGCTCCCAGAGCACGGCTCTCTACGAGCAGTACTTC. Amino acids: CASSSQSTALYEQYF.

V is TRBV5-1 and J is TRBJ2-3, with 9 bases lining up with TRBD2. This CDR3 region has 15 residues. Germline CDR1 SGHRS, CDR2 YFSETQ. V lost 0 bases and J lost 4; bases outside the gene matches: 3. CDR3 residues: CASSLGLADSDTQYF. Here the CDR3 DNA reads TGCGCCAGCAGCTTGGGACTAGCGGACTCAGATACGCAGTATTTT. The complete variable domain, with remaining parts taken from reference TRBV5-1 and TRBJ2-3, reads KAGVTQTPRYLIKTRGQQVTLSCSPISGHRSVSWYQQTPGQGLQFLFEYFSETQRNKGNFPGRFSGRQFSNSRSEMNVSTLELGDSALYLCASSLGLADSDTQYFGPGTRLTVL.

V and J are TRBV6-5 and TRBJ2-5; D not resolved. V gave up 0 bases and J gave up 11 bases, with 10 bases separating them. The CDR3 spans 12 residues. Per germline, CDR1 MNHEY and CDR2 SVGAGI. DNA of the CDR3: TGTGCCAGCAGTTACTCCGGGCCGCCGCAGTACTTC. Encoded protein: CASSYSGPPQYF.

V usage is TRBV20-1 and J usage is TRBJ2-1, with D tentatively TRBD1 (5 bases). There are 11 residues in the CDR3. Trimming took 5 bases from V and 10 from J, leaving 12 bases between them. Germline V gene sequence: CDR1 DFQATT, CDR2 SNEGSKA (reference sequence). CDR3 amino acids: CSARTYREQFF. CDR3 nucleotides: TGCAGTGCTCGTACATACAGGGAGCAGTTCTTC.

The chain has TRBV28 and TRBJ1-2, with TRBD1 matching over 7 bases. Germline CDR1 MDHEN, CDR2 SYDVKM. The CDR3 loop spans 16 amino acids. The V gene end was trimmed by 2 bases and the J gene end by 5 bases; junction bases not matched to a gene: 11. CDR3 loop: CASSLVGTGDPYGYTF. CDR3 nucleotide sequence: TGTGCCAGCAGTTTAGTTGGTACAGGGGATCCATATGGCTACACCTTC.

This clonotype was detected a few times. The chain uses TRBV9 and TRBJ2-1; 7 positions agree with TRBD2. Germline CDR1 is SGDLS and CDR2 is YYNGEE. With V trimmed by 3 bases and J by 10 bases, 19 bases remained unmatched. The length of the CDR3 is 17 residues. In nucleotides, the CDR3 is TGTGCCAGCAGCGCCTTCCCCTCGACTAGCAATGATCGCGAGCAGTTCTTC. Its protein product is CASSAFPSTSNDREQFF. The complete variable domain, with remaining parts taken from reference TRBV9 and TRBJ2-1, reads DSGVTQTPKHLITATGQRVTLRCSPRSGDLSVYWYQQSLDQGLQFLIQYYNGEERAKGNILERFSAQQFPDLHSELNLSSLELGDSALYFCASSAFPSTSNDREQFFGPGTRLTVL.

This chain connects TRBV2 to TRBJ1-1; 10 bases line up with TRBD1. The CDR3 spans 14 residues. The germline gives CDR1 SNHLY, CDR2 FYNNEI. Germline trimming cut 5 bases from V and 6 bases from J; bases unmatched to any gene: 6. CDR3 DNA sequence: TGTGCCAGCAGTAGTCCCGGGACAGGGGCTGAAGCTTTCTTT. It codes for CASSSPGTGAEAFF.

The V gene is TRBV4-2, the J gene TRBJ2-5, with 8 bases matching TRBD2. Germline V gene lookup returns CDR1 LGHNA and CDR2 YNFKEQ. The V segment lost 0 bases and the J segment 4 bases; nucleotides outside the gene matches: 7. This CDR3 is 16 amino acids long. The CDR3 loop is CASSQEPSGGRETQYF. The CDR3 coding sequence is TGTGCCAGCAGCCAAGAGCCCAGCGGGGGAAGAGAGACCCAGTACTTC.

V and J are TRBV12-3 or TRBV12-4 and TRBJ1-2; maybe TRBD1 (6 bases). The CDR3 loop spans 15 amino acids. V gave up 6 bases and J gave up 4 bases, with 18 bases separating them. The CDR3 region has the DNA TGTGCCAGCAGCACCGGCGGGGGGCGGGTCTATGGCTACACCTTC. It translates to CASSTGGGRVYGYTF.

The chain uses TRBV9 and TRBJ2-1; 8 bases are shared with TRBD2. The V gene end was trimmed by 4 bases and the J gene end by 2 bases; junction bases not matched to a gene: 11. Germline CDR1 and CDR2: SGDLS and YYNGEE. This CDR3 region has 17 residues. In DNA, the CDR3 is TGTGCCAGCAGCTTAGCACAGCGGGGGAAGACCTACAATGAGCAGTTCTTC. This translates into CASSLAQRGKTYNEQFF.

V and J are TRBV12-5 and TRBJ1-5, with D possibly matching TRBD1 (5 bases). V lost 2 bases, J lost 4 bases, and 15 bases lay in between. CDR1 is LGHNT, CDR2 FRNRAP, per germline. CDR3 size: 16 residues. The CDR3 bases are TGTGCTAGTGGTTTGTGGCAGGGCGCCACAAATCAGCCCCAGCATTTT. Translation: CASGLWQGATNQPQHF.

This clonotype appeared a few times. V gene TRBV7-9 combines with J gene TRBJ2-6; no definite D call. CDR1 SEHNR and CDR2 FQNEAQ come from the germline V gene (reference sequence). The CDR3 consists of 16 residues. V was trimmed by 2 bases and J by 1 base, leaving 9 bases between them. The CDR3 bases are TGTGCCAGCAGCTTAACAACGAATTCTGGGGCCAACGTCCTGACTTTC. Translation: CASSLTTNSGANVLTF.